The 20 T cell receptor beta chains reported below all come from one sample, sequenced in a study of T-cell reconstitution after alpha-beta-depleted transplantation in children. Unique molecular identifiers were used in preparing the TCRbeta library. TCRdb re-analysed the PCR reads in MiXCR, keeping a single row per CDR3 protein. The table has 900,000 or so distinct CDR3 sequences, around 17% seen once. Sequencing was performed on PBMCs, mostly from graft donor cells, taken 360 days after TCRalphabeta/CD19-depleted stem cell transplant. Source of these receptors: a male patient between 10 and 17 years old who had a stem cell transplant for acute lymphoblastic leukemia, so the T cells may come from the graft donor.

This clonotype was detected many times. The V and J genes are TRBV14 and TRBJ1-1; D is unresolved. Per germline, CDR1 SGHDN and CDR2 FVKESK. This CDR3 has 18 residues. The ends were cut back, 0 bases at V and 4 bases at J, with 21 bases in the middle. CDR3: CASSQDWGTVRGGTEAFF. DNA for the CDR3: TGTGCCAGCAGCCAAGATTGGGGTACAGTGCGGGGTGGCACTGAAGCTTTCTTT.

This clonotype was seen more than once but under ten times. The chain joins TRBV20-1 to TRBJ1-4, with 7 bases identical to TRBD1. The germline V gene encodes CDR1 DFQATT and CDR2 SNEGSKA (reference sequence). V lost 4 bases and J lost 7; bases outside the gene matches: 9. The CDR3 runs to 14 residues. Here the CDR3 reads CSATPGGMGEKLFF. The CDR3 coding sequence is TGCAGTGCTACCCCAGGGGGAATGGGTGAAAAACTGTTTTTT.

This clonotype was picked up a small number of times. The genes are TRBV4-1 and TRBJ2-1; tentatively, D is TRBD2 (6 bases). Germline lookup yields CDR1 MGHRA and CDR2 YSYEKL. This CDR3 comprises 16 residues. Trimming stripped 6 bases from V and 1 base from J, with 16 bases between. CDR3 coding DNA: TGCGCCAGCAGTCCGATAGCGGCTCGATCCTACAATGAGCAGTTCTTC. Translation: CASSPIAARSYNEQFF.

Comment on this clonotype: One base away lies a much larger clone, so this may be a sequencing read error. The genes are TRBV7-8 and TRBJ1-4, with unresolved D. In germline, CDR1 is SGHVS, CDR2 FQNEAQ. Trimming stripped 5 bases from V and 0 bases from J, with 4 bases between. This CDR3 has 13 amino acids. The CDR3 nucleotides are TGTGCCAGCAGCCACGCAACTAATGAAAAACTGTTTTTT. Residues: CASSHATNEKLFF.

This chain links TRBV6-1 with TRBJ2-3, with 9 bases matching TRBD2. This CDR3 has 17 amino acids. CDR1 is MNHNS and CDR2 is SASEGT in the germline V gene. The J segment lost 6 bases and the V segment lost 8 bases, leaving 18 bases of the junction unmatched. CDR3 loop: CASGVSSWSSGMDTQYF. CDR3 bases: TGTGCCAGCGGAGTATCCTCGTGGTCTAGCGGGATGGATACGCAGTATTTT.

This clonotype was picked up many times. The rearrangement links TRBV12-3 or TRBV12-4 to TRBJ2-6; the D gene is possibly TRBD2 (5 bases). This CDR3 spans 15 amino acids. Trimming stripped 7 bases from V and 0 bases from J, with 10 bases between. The CDR3 DNA reads as TGTGCCAGCACCATACTAGGCTCTGGGGCCAACGTCCTGACTTTC. The encoded protein is CASTILGSGANVLTF.

The gene calls are TRBV28 and TRBJ2-5; D ambiguous. Trimming removed 5 bases from V and 5 bases from J, with 18 bases in between. This CDR3 is 15 amino acids long. Germline values: CDR1 MDHEN, CDR2 SYDVKM. This chain's CDR3 is CASSLHPTRRETQYF. The CDR3 DNA is TGTGCCAGCAGTCTCCACCCGACGAGGCGGGAGACCCAGTACTTC. Combining the CDR3 with reference TRBV28 and TRBJ2-5 gives the whole variable domain DVKVTQSSRYLVKRTGEKVFLECVQDMDHENMFWYRQDPGLGLRLIYFSYDVKMKEKGDIPEGYSVSREKKERFSLILESASTNQTSMYLCASSLHPTRRETQYFGPGTRLLVL.

The table lists this clonotype with many counts. V is TRBV29-1 and J is TRBJ1-2, with unresolved D. V was clipped by 6 bases and J by 2 bases, with 13 bases between them. Germline V gene lookup returns CDR1 SQVTM and CDR2 ANQGSEA. This CDR3 is built from 13 residues. The chain's CDR3 is CSVGREGNYGYTF. In DNA, the CDR3 is TGCAGCGTCGGGAGGGAGGGCAACTATGGCTACACCTTC.

This clonotype showed up just a few times. The chain employs TRBV30 and TRBJ2-2; the D gene is possibly TRBD2 (7 bases). The CDR3 spans 14 residues. Germline V gives CDR1 GTSNPN, CDR2 SVGIG (reference sequence). V dropped 2 bases and J dropped 7 bases, with 14 bases sitting between them. The CDR3 spells CAWSSRGGHGELFF. The CDR3 region has the DNA TGTGCCTGGAGTTCCAGGGGAGGGCACGGGGAGCTGTTTTTT.

The chain links TRBV2 to TRBJ1-1; tentative D call: TRBD1 (5 bases). Trimming left V 6 bases short and J 10 bases short, with 18 bases between. CDR3 length equals 13 residues. Germline values: CDR1 SNHLY, CDR2 FYNNEI. The CDR3, as DNA: TGTGCCAGCAGGAGGGGCGAGACGGGTCTAGCTTTCTTT. Translating it yields CASRRGETGLAFF.

The chain has TRBV4-1 and TRBJ2-1; either TRBD1 or TRBD2 may supply D (5 bases each). V lost 3 bases and J lost 7, with 16 bases in between. The CDR3 has 15 residues. CDR1 and CDR2 from the germline V gene are MGHRA and YSYEKL. In DNA, the CDR3 is TGCGCCAGCAGCCAGGGGGTTACCCTAGGTAATGAGCAGTTCTTC. Translation: CASSQGVTLGNEQFF.

The chain combines TRBV12-3 or TRBV12-4 with TRBJ2-3, with unresolved D. The CDR3 covers 15 residues. V lost 2 bases to trimming and J lost 0 bases, with 9 bases between them. CDR3 protein: CASSLNDFSTDTQYF. Written as DNA, the CDR3 is TGTGCCAGCAGTTTAAACGACTTTAGCACAGATACGCAGTATTTT.

There are a few counts of this clonotype. The rearrangement joins TRBV5-6 to TRBJ2-7; D might be TRBD1 or TRBD2, each matching 5 bases. Per the germline V gene, CDR1 is SGHDT and CDR2 is YYEEEE. There are 15 residues in the CDR3. The V gene lost 4 bases and the J gene lost 2 bases, with 16 bases spanning the gap. CDR3 DNA: TGTGCCAGCAGCCCGGGGCCTGATACTACCTACGAGCAGTACTTC. Its translation: CASSPGPDTTYEQYF. Filled out from reference TRBV5-6 and TRBJ2-7, the complete variable domain reads DAGVTQSPTHLIKTRGQQVTLRCSPKSGHDTVSWYQQALGQGPQFIFQYYEEEERQRGNFPDRFSGHQFPNYSSELNVNALLLGDSALYLCASSPGPDTTYEQYFGPGTRLTVT.

This clonotype was detected only a few times. V is TRBV20-1 and J is TRBJ2-1, with TRBD1 as a possible D gene (6 bases). Trimming cost V 1 base and J 7 bases, with 11 bases left between them. Germline CDR1 is DFQATT and CDR2 is SNEGSKA (reference sequence). The CDR3 loop spans 13 amino acids. The CDR3 loop reads CSARANRVNEQFF. DNA for the CDR3: TGCAGTGCTAGAGCAAACAGGGTGAATGAGCAGTTCTTC.

This chain joins TRBV9 and TRBJ1-2; D is possibly TRBD1 (5 bases). This CDR3 region has 15 residues. V was cut by 4 bases and J by 8 bases, with 21 bases left in between. Germline V gene sequence: CDR1 SGDLS, CDR2 YYNGEE. This chain's CDR3 is CASSPHQTVTSGYTF. The DNA of the CDR3 is TGTGCCAGCAGCCCACACCAGACAGTGACTAGCGGCTACACCTTC.

To note about this clonotype: This may arise from a read error, as a much more abundant clone is one base away. This sequence joins TRBV12-3 or TRBV12-4 and TRBJ1-1, with a weak D call TRBD1 (5 bases). The CDR3 is 13 amino acids. The CDR3, as DNA: TGTGCCGTCATGGGACGGATGAACACTGGAGCTTTCTTT. It is translated as CAVMGRMNTGAFF.

This clonotype has just a few counts. This chain connects TRBV4-1 to TRBJ1-2; tentative D call: TRBD1 (6 bases). This CDR3 contains 14 residues. V was pared by 4 bases and J by 14 bases, with 23 bases between. Germline V gives CDR1 MGHRA, CDR2 YSYEKL. For the CDR3, the DNA is TGCGCCAGCAGCCCCACTAATCCCTCGACAGGCGAGACCTTC. Its translation: CASSPTNPSTGETF.

This clonotype occurred many times. V gene TRBV7-8 combines with J gene TRBJ2-3; the match to TRBD2 covers 7 bases. Germline CDR1 and CDR2: SGHVS and FQNEAQ. V trimming: 5 bases; J trimming: 4 bases; junction bases outside the gene matches: 21. This CDR3 is 19 amino acids long. CDR3 DNA sequence: TGTGCCAGCAGCAGGGGTGGTGGCGGGAGTGGTCCGCCTGCAGATACGCAGTATTTT. Its translation is CASSRGGGGSGPPADTQYF.

This clonotype was seen ten or more times. This chain joins TRBV4-2 and TRBJ2-1; unclear D gene. V was pared by 1 base and J by 2 bases, with 6 bases between. Per the germline V gene, CDR1 is LGHNA and CDR2 is YNFKEQ. CDR3 length: 14 residues. The CDR3 region has the DNA TGTGCCAGCAGCCAAGGGTGGACCTACAATGAGCAGTTCTTC. It specifies CASSQGWTYNEQFF.

In this sample, this clonotype turned up a few times. This chain joins TRBV5-1 and TRBJ2-3; 7 bases agree with TRBD2. Germline V lookup: CDR1 SGHRS, CDR2 YFSETQ. V lost 2 bases, J lost 3 bases, and 18 bases stayed unmatched. The CDR3 sequence is 19 residues long. As DNA, the CDR3 is TGCGCCAGCAGCTTCAGGTACAGCGGGATCCCCCACAGGACAGATACGCAGTATTTT. It translates to CASSFRYSGIPHRTDTQYF.